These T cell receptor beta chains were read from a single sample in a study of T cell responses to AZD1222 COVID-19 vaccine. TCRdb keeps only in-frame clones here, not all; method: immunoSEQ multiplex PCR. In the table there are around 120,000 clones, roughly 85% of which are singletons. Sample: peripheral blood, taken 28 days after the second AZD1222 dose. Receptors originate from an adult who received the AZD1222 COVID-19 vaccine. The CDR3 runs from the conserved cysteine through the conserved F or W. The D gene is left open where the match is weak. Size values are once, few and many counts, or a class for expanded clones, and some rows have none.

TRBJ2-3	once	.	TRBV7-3	TGTGCCAGCAGCCCTCTTAGCGGAGGTGCACGAGATACGCAGTATTTT	CASSPLSGGARDTQYF
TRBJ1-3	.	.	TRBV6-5	TGTGCCAGCGTACGGTCCAGGTTCTCTGGAAACACCATATATTTT	CASVRSRFSGNTIYF
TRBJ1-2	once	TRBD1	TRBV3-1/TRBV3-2	TGTGCCAGCAGCCCCAGAGGAGGGGGCGGAGGGTATGGCTACACCTTC	CASSPRGGGGGYGYTF
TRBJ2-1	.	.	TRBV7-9	TGTGCCAGCAGCTTAGCGCATGAAAGGAGCGAGCAGTTCTTC	CASSLAHERSEQFF
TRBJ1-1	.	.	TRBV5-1	TGCGCCAGCAGCTTGAACGTGGGGGCCGACACTGAAGCTTTCTTT	CASSLNVGADTEAFF
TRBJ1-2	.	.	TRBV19	TGTGCCAGTAGTATAAGAGGCGTCCAGGGTCTCTCTGGCTACACCTTC	CASSIRGVQGLSGYTF
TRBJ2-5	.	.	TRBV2	TGTGCCAGCAGTGAAGCGCAGAGAAAAGAGACCCAGTACTTC	CASSEAQRKETQYF
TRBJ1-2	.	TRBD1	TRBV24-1	TGTGCCACCAGCGTAGGGACAGGGGACTATGGCTACACCTTC	CATSVGTGDYGYTF
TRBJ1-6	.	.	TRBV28	TGTGCCACCCAAACGAGCTCCTATAATTCACCCCTCCACTTT	CATQTSSYNSPLHF
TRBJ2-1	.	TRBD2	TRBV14	TGTGCCAGCAGCCAAGATTTGGCTAGCGGGAGATCCTACAATGAGCAGTTCTTC	CASSQDLASGRSYNEQFF
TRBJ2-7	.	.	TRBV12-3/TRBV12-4	TGTGCCAGCAAACGGGGGCCCCCATACGAGCAGTACTTC	CASKRGPPYEQYF
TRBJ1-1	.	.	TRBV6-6	TGTGCCAGCAGTTACCCTAGCGGGTCCGGAGCCACTGAAGCTTTCTTT	CASSYPSGSGATEAFF
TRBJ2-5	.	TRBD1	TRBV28	TGTGCCAGCAGGGGGACAGCGGCGTACTTC	CASRGTAAYF
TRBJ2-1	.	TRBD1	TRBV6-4	TGTGCCAGCAGTGACTCAGGGGGCGAGTACAATGAGCAGTTCTTC	CASSDSGGEYNEQFF
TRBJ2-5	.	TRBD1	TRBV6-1	TGTGCCAGCAGTGAAATGACAGGGGGAGGAGAGACCCAGTACTTC	CASSEMTGGGETQYF
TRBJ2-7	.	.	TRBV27	TGTGCCAGCAACGCAGGGAACGCAATCTCCTACGAGCAGTACTTC	CASNAGNAISYEQYF
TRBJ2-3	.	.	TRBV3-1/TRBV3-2	TGTGCCAGCAGCCGTACCGTCACTAGCACAGATACGCAGTATTTT	CASSRTVTSTDTQYF
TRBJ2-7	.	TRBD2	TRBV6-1	TGTGCCAGCAGTGCCAAATCAGGACTAGCGGGTATCTACGAGCAGTACTTC	CASSAKSGLAGIYEQYF